This T cell receptor (delta chain) stems from a study of Vδ1+ human thymocytes. Study-wide findings and caveats: Thymic TRG and TRD repertoires appeared highly polyclonal. TRG sequences recurred across donors, whereas TRD sequences stayed essentially private. Around 20% of thymic delta-chain sequences were Vdelta2, with few Vdelta3, unlike blood Vdelta1+ controls.

As to this clone: Its antigen is unidentified.

V was pared by 2 bases and J by 0 bases, with 25 bases of the junction left unmatched. CDR3 length: 23 residues. Looked up from germline, CDR1 is TSWWSYY and CDR2 is QGS. Extracted RNA was reverse transcribed into cDNA. CDR3 amplicons came from multiplex PCR with pooled V-gene forward and constant-region reverse primers. TCRdb reprocessed the multiplex PCR reads using CATT. The sample has some 73,000 delta-chain clones, 30% to 40% seen once. Alphabeta T cells were depleted, then CD3+ Vdelta1+ Vdelta2- thymocytes were FACS-sorted. This chain joins TRDV1 and TRDJ1; 9 nucleotides agree with TRDD3. Source material: Vdelta1+ gamma-delta thymocytes from the thymus. Indicated subset: FACS-sorted CD3+ TCRalphabeta- TCRVdelta1+ TCRVdelta2- thymocytes. This TCR derives from a boy in the first two years of life who had congenital heart surgery. This CDR3 is CALGELKPILSTGGKKYTDKLIF. CDR3 DNA sequence: TGTGCTCTTGGGGAATTAAAACCGATTTTAAGTACTGGGGGAAAAAAGTACACCGATAAACTCATCTTT.